Below are 10 T cell receptor beta chains sequenced from a single sample in a study of early T cells in non-severe SARS-CoV-2 infection. One entry per CDR3 protein results from TCRdb running MiXCR on the 5' RACE reads. The table lists approximately 69,000 distinct CDR3 sequences, approximately 9.5% of them singletons, with under 7% in the top ten. What was sequenced was whole blood. The receptors shown here come from an adult who was a healthcare worker with PCR-confirmed SARS-CoV-2 infection or an uninfected control (not recorded which).

A few counts support this clonotype. The chain is built from TRBV20-1 and TRBJ2-3; D ambiguous. The CDR3 sequence is 13 residues long. Looked up from germline, CDR1 is DFQATT and CDR2 is SNEGSKA (reference sequence). The V gene lost 0 bases and the J gene lost 4 bases, with 8 bases spanning the gap. CDR3: CSARENMADTQYF. CDR3 nucleotide sequence: TGCAGTGCTAGAGAAAATATGGCAGATACGCAGTATTTT.

In its sample, this clonotype was seen a few times. The V gene is TRBV19, the J gene TRBJ2-2; TRBD1 agrees at 9 bases. The V gene end was trimmed by 5 bases and the J gene end by 3 bases; junction bases not matched to a gene: 4. The V gene's germline CDR1 is LNHDA and CDR2 SQIVND (reference sequence). This CDR3 has 15 residues. This CDR3 reads CASSSRQGDTGELFF. The CDR3 DNA sequence: TGTGCCAGTAGTTCCCGACAGGGGGACACCGGGGAGCTGTTTTTT.

The chain couples TRBV7-9 to TRBJ2-1; 7 positions agree with TRBD2. The CDR3 consists of 16 residues. The junction had 17 bases not matched to a gene; V was cut back by 7 bases and J by 8 bases. Germline loops: CDR1 SEHNR, CDR2 FQNEAQ (reference sequence). The CDR3 protein is CASTPPPSGAYDEQFF. DNA for the CDR3: TGTGCCAGCACCCCTCCCCCGAGCGGGGCATACGATGAGCAGTTCTTC.

A few counts support this clonotype. This may stem from a read error, because a much larger clone lies one nucleotide away. V is TRBV6-5 and J is TRBJ2-2, with no clear D. The CDR3 has 14 amino acids. Germline V CDR1 and CDR2: MNHEY, SVGAGI. V was shortened by 8 bases and J by 0 bases, with 10 bases between the two germline ends. In DNA form, the CDR3 reads TGTGCCAGCTACGTGGCTTCGAACACCGGGGAGCTGTTTTTT. Translated, it gives CASYVASNTGELFF.

This clonotype was counted only a few times. The chain uses TRBV3-1 and TRBJ2-7, with TRBD2 as a possible D gene (5 bases). V was trimmed by 0 bases and J by 2 bases, leaving 8 bases between them. This CDR3 comprises 14 residues. Looked up from germline, CDR1 is LGHDT and CDR2 is YNNKEL (reference sequence). The CDR3 region has the DNA TGTGCCAGCAGCCAAGATCGGGGTACCTACGAGCAGTACTTC. Encoded protein: CASSQDRGTYEQYF.

This clonotype was counted only a few times. The chain joins TRBV20-1 to TRBJ2-7; 10 bases are a match to TRBD2. The CDR3 is 15 residues long. V shed 1 base, J shed 0 bases, and the junction held 3 bases outside the gene matches. From germline, CDR1 is DFQATT and CDR2 SNEGSKA (reference sequence). The CDR3 region is CSARAGTSDSYEQYF. Written as DNA, the CDR3 is TGCAGTGCTAGAGCCGGGACTAGCGACTCCTACGAGCAGTACTTC.

Many counts were recorded for this clonotype. The rearrangement joins TRBV10-2 to TRBJ2-2; D is possibly TRBD1 or TRBD2 (5 bases each). Germline V lookup: CDR1 WSHSY, CDR2 SAAADI. V was trimmed by 6 bases and J by 5 bases, leaving 10 bases between them. CDR3 size: 13 residues. The CDR3 coding sequence is TGCGCCAGCAGGGCCTGGGGGACCGGGGAGCTGTTTTTT. It translates to CASRAWGTGELFF.

This clonotype has just a few counts. The chain joins TRBV27 to TRBJ1-3; D unresolved. Between the trimmed V and J ends, which lost 5 bases and 3 bases, there was a span of 17 bases. CDR3 length: 16 residues. CDR1 is MNHEY and CDR2 is SMNVEV in the germline V gene (reference sequence). The CDR3 DNA is TGTGCCAGCAGTCCTCTCTATCGAGGCCTTGGAAACACCATATATTTT. Translating it yields CASSPLYRGLGNTIYF.

The V call is TRBV7-2, the J call TRBJ2-3; TRBD2 is a possible D gene (5 bases). The CDR3 is 15 amino acids. Trimming took 6 bases from V and 6 from J, leaving 19 bases between them. From germline, CDR1 is SGHTA and CDR2 FQGNSA. The CDR3 sequence: CASSPYGVLRDTQYF. CDR3 DNA: TGTGCCAGCAGTCCTTACGGGGTCCTACGGGATACGCAGTATTTT. Complete variable domain (other parts from reference TRBV7-2 and TRBJ2-3): GAGVSQSPSNKVTEKGKDVELRCDPISGHTALYWYRQSLGQGLEFLIYFQGNSAPDKSGLPSDRFSAERTGGSVSTLTIQRTQQEDSAVYLCASSPYGVLRDTQYFGPGTRLTVL.

This clonotype showed up just once. This chain connects TRBV5-1 to TRBJ1-1; D might be TRBD1 (5 bases). This CDR3 has 15 amino acids. CDR1 is SGHRS, CDR2 YFSETQ, per germline. V was pared by 0 bases and J by 0 bases, with 9 bases between. CDR3 region: CASSLGDDLNTEAFF. The CDR3 bases are TGCGCCAGCAGCTTGGGGGACGATCTGAACACTGAAGCTTTCTTT.